The 13 T cell receptor beta chains in this list originate from one sample, sequenced in a study of identical twins. TCRdb re-called the 5' RACE reads through MiXCR, storing one row per CDR3 protein. The top ten clones hold around 0.52% of a sample with approximately 470,000 distinct CDR3 sequences, more than 13% of them seen once. These data were also reused for a study on yellow fever vaccine responses in identical twins.

Sample: CD4+ T cells sorted from blood. The receptors shown here come from a woman aged 18 to 35 in good health.

This clonotype was detected a few times. The gene calls are TRBV5-5 and TRBJ2-1; D unresolved. The V gene lost 0 bases and the J gene lost 3 bases, with 7 bases spanning the gap. The germline gives CDR1 SGHKS, CDR2 YYEKEE (reference sequence). This CDR3 region has 14 residues. CDR3 region: CASSLAVNYNEQFF. CDR3 in DNA: TGTGCCAGCAGCTTGGCTGTAAACTACAATGAGCAGTTCTTC.

This clonotype was seen at least ten times. The rearrangement joins TRBV11-2 to TRBJ2-5; D is ambiguous. V was trimmed by 1 base and J by 4 bases, leaving 13 bases between them. CDR3 size: 15 residues. Germline CDR1 and CDR2: SGHAT and FQNNGV. CDR3 nucleotides: TGTGCCAGCAGCTTAGGCGGCTCCCCTGGAGAGACCCAGTACTTC. It encodes CASSLGGSPGETQYF.

The chain has TRBV7-2 and TRBJ1-5; possible D gene TRBD1, 5 bases. Between the trimmed V and J ends, which lost 4 bases and 0 bases, there was a span of 13 bases. There are 16 residues in the CDR3. Looked up from germline, CDR1 is SGHTA and CDR2 is FQGNSA. CDR3 DNA sequence: TGTGCCAGCAGCTCAAGGGGACGGAATAGCAATCAGCCCCAGCATTTT. The encoded protein is CASSSRGRNSNQPQHF. Combining the CDR3 with reference TRBV7-2 and TRBJ1-5 gives the whole variable domain GAGVSQSPSNKVTEKGKDVELRCDPISGHTALYWYRQSLGQGLEFLIYFQGNSAPDKSGLPSDRFSAERTGGSVSTLTIQRTQQEDSAVYLCASSSRGRNSNQPQHFGDGTRLSIL.

Turning to this clonotype: Possible read error: a much larger clone is one base away. The chain is built from TRBV5-5 and TRBJ1-4; 9 bases align to TRBD1. V shed 4 bases, J shed 8 bases, and the junction held 9 bases outside the gene matches. The CDR3 contains 15 residues. CDR1 is SGHKS and CDR2 is YYEKEE in the germline V gene (reference sequence). CDR3 nucleotides: TGTGCCAGCAGCCGGACGGGACAGGGAGAAGAAAAACTGTTTTTT. It specifies CASSRTGQGEEKLFF.

The genes are TRBV6-1 and TRBJ1-2, with D perhaps matching TRBD1 (5 bases). Germline V gene lookup returns CDR1 MNHNS and CDR2 SASEGT. The CDR3 spans 14 residues. Trimming took 6 bases from V and 4 from J, leaving 15 bases between them. In DNA, the CDR3 is TGTGCCAGCAGCCTCCGGAAGGGGACCTATGGCTACACCTTC. Translation gives CASSLRKGTYGYTF.

The chain couples TRBV6-5 to TRBJ2-3; 9 bases are a match to TRBD2. The CDR3 has 16 amino acids. Losses at the gene ends were 6 bases for V and 0 bases for J; bases not matched to a gene: 7. Germline-derived CDR1 and CDR2 are MNHEY and SVGAGI. Here the CDR3 DNA reads TGTGCCAGCAGAAGGACTAGCGCGGCTAGCACAGATACGCAGTATTTT. Amino acid sequence: CASRRTSAASTDTQYF.

This clonotype appeared a few times. This rearrangement joins TRBV9 to TRBJ2-2; TRBD1 or TRBD2 may be the D gene (6 bases each). Germline CDR1 reads SGDLS; CDR2 reads YYNGEE. The CDR3 spans 15 residues. The V end lost 4 bases, the J end lost 6 bases, and 16 bases lay between the germline ends. The CDR3: CASSSRQERAGELFF. The CDR3 region has the DNA TGTGCCAGCAGCTCTCGACAGGAGCGGGCCGGGGAGCTGTTTTTT.

A word on this clonotype: A read error may account for a junction end that differs from germline. The chain uses TRBV3-1 and TRBJ2-2, with unresolved D. The germline gives CDR1 LGHDT, CDR2 YNNKEL (reference sequence). The CDR3 is 12 residues long. CDR3 in DNA: TGTGCCAGCAGCCTACAAACCGAGGAGCTGTTTTTT. It translates to CASSLQTEELFF.

This clonotype came up many times. J is TRBJ2-3 and V is TRBV28; no clear D gene. CDR3 length: 12 amino acids. V was clipped by 6 bases and J by 2 bases, with 6 bases between them. Germline V gives CDR1 MDHEN, CDR2 SYDVKM. In DNA, the CDR3 is TGTGCCAGCAGACCTGACACAGATACGCAGTATTTT. Its protein is CASRPDTDTQYF.

J is TRBJ2-1 and V is TRBV7-2, with 8 nucleotides matching TRBD1. CDR1 is SGHTA and CDR2 is FQGNSA in the germline V gene. V lost 1 base to trimming and J lost 6 bases; unmatched junction nucleotides: 8. The CDR3 is 16 residues long. Here the CDR3 DNA reads TGTGCCAGCAGCTTAGGTGACAGGGGAAGGGGCAATGAGCAGTTCTTC. It yields the protein CASSLGDRGRGNEQFF.

This clonotype was observed many times. The gene calls are TRBV15 and TRBJ2-3; D is uncertain. V shed 2 bases and J shed 4 bases, with 10 bases lying between them. The CDR3 runs 14 residues. CDR1 is LNHNV, CDR2 YYDKDF, per germline (reference sequence). Here the CDR3 reads CATSRSTLPDTQYF. In DNA, the CDR3 is TGTGCCACCAGCAGATCAACGCTTCCAGATACGCAGTATTTT.

V usage is TRBV29-1 and J usage is TRBJ2-4; D not resolved. Deletions cut 4 bases from V and 1 base from J, with 8 bases between. Per the germline V gene, CDR1 is SQVTM and CDR2 is ANQGSEA. This CDR3 spans 13 amino acids. The CDR3: CSVATSAKNIQYF. CDR3 in DNA: TGCAGCGTTGCTACCAGCGCCAAAAACATTCAGTACTTC.

The rearrangement joins TRBV10-3 to TRBJ2-1; 9 positions agree with TRBD1. V lost 4 bases to trimming and J lost 5 bases; unmatched junction nucleotides: 3. The CDR3 loop spans 14 amino acids. Germline V gene data show CDR1 as ENHRY and CDR2 as SYGVKD. The CDR3 bases are TGTGCCATCAGTGGGACAGGGGAAGACAATGAGCAGTTCTTC. Encoded protein: CAISGTGEDNEQFF.